This TCR beta chain was retrieved from a study of blood T cell repertoires in COVID-19. Overall study: The samples span acute and convalescent COVID-19 from the United States, Italy and Spain. In each case, the material was cDNA or gDNA derived from T cells, B-cell-depleted T cells, or PBMCs.

This clone was detected once. Authors' data handling: Reference gene primer amplification yielded estimated nucleated cell counts. Assay used: immunoSEQ multiplex PCR; TCRdb lists only in-frame clones, some missing. V and J calls and clone size are as listed in that table; D and trimming were resolved from the DNA. The sample has fewer than 55,000 clones, 82% seen once. Sequenced sample: peripheral blood. The receptor was derived from a human donor with acute or convalescent COVID-19. The donor label of this sample is uncertain.

The CDR3 here is CASSSGQDRGYTF. DNA of the CDR3: TGTGCCAGCAGCTCCGGACAGGATCGTGGCTACACCTTC. The chain has TRBV9 and TRBJ1-2, with 7 nucleotides matching TRBD1. Trimming removed 4 bases from V and 7 bases from J; junction bases left unmatched: 7. The CDR3 is 13 residues long. Germline values: CDR1 SGDLS, CDR2 YYNGEE.